Listed below are T cell receptor beta chains from one sample, sequenced in a study of blood T cell repertoires in COVID-19. The method was immunoSEQ multiplex PCR; TCRdb's version includes in-frame clones alone and lacks a portion of them. The sample has about 40,000 clones, 80% to 90% seen once. Sequencing was carried out using peripheral blood. The receptors come from an older woman with acute or convalescent COVID-19. The CDR3 runs from the conserved cysteine through the conserved F or W. A D gene is named only where the DNA matches it firmly. A clone size is listed for some rows: how often the clone was seen (once, few, many), or a class if it is expanded.

D: TRBD2; V: TRBV6-2/TRBV6-3; J: TRBJ2-5; size: .; length: 15; CDR3: CASSYQAGGQETQYF; DNA: TGTGCCAGCAGTTACCAAGCGGGGGGTCAAGAGACCCAGTACTTC
D: .; V: TRBV19; J: TRBJ1-5; size: .; length: 12; CDR3: CASSEGLLAQHF; DNA: TGTGCCAGTAGTGAGGGACTGTTAGCCCAGCATTTT
D: .; V: TRBV3-1/TRBV3-2; J: TRBJ2-5; size: once; length: 13; CDR3: CASSQGRAETQYF; DNA: TGTGCCAGCAGCCAAGGCAGGGCTGAGACCCAGTACTTC
D: TRBD1; V: TRBV6-6; J: TRBJ2-5; size: .; length: 13; CDR3: CASRGQGGETQYF; DNA: TGTGCCAGCAGGGGACAGGGAGGCGAGACCCAGTACTTC
D: TRBD2; V: TRBV27; J: TRBJ2-1; size: .; length: 15; CDR3: CATLRGGRSYNEQFF; DNA: TGTGCCACCCTCCGGGGGGGCCGCTCCTACAATGAGCAGTTCTTC
D: .; V: TRBV3-1/TRBV3-2; J: TRBJ2-2; size: .; length: 15; CDR3: CASSQAALNTGELFF; DNA: TGTGCCAGCAGCCAAGCAGCGCTTAACACCGGGGAGCTGTTTTTT
D: .; V: TRBV5-8; J: TRBJ1-1; size: once; length: 13; CDR3: CASSLRANTEAFF; DNA: TGTGCCAGCAGCTTGAGAGCGAACACTGAAGCTTTCTTT
D: TRBD1; V: TRBV2; J: TRBJ2-1; size: .; length: 15; CDR3: CASSSRRGQGNEQFF; DNA: TGTGCCAGCAGTTCCCGCAGGGGGCAAGGCAATGAGCAGTTCTTC
D: TRBD1; V: TRBV24-1; J: TRBJ2-1; size: .; length: 13; CDR3: CAIGDRVEGGQFF; DNA: TGTGCCATCGGAGACAGGGTAGAGGGTGGGCAGTTCTTC
D: .; V: TRBV5-1; J: TRBJ1-1; size: .; length: 15; CDR3: CASSSLDQTQGEAFF; DNA: TGCGCCAGCAGCTCACTGGACCAAACCCAGGGTGAAGCTTTCTTT
D: TRBD2; V: TRBV11-2; J: TRBJ2-2; size: .; length: 16; CDR3: CASSLVYGTRDGELFF; DNA: TGTGCCAGCAGCTTAGTCTACGGGACTAGGGACGGGGAGCTGTTTTTT
D: .; V: TRBV28; J: TRBJ1-1; size: .; length: 14; CDR3: CASSLVQGSTEAFF; DNA: TGTGCCAGCAGTTTGGTCCAGGGGAGTACTGAAGCTTTCTTT
D: TRBD2; V: TRBV4-2; J: TRBJ2-3; size: .; length: 17; CDR3: CASSQDLGGSFTDTQYF; DNA: TGTGCCAGCAGCCAAGATCTTGGCGGGAGTTTCACAGATACGCAGTATTTT
D: .; V: TRBV9; J: TRBJ2-1; size: .; length: 15; CDR3: CASSLGTSIYNEQFF; DNA: TGTGCCAGCAGCCTCGGGACTTCCATTTACAATGAGCAGTTCTTC
D: .; V: TRBV9; J: TRBJ2-6; size: .; length: 17; CDR3: CASSVEARGPGANVLTF; DNA: TGTGCCAGCAGCGTAGAGGCCAGGGGACCTGGGGCCAACGTCCTGACTTTC
D: TRBD1; V: TRBV5-5; J: TRBJ1-5; size: .; length: 14; CDR3: CASSSDRADQPQHF; DNA: TGTGCCAGCAGCTCGGACAGGGCGGATCAGCCCCAGCATTTT
D: .; V: TRBV30; J: TRBJ2-4; size: .; length: 14; CDR3: CAWSSQGVDYIQYF; DNA: TGTGCCTGGAGTTCACAGGGTGTGGATTACATTCAGTACTTC
D: .; V: TRBV3-1/TRBV3-2; J: TRBJ1-6; size: .; length: 14; CDR3: CASSPRVGRAPLHF; DNA: TGTGCCAGCAGCCCCCGGGTAGGGAGAGCTCCCCTCCACTTT
D: TRBD1; V: TRBV9; J: TRBJ1-2; size: .; length: 15; CDR3: CASSVEGPGGDGYTF; DNA: TGTGCCAGCAGCGTAGAAGGTCCAGGGGGCGATGGCTACACCTTC
D: .; V: TRBV9; J: TRBJ2-2; size: few; length: 13; CDR3: CASSVGQAGELFF; DNA: TGTGCCAGCAGCGTAGGACAGGCCGGGGAGCTGTTTTTT
D: .; V: TRBV5-1; J: TRBJ2-3; size: .; length: 15; CDR3: CASSPQVAPPDTQYF; DNA: TGCGCCAGCAGCCCCCAGGTTGCGCCGCCCGATACGCAGTATTTT
D: TRBD1; V: TRBV11-2; J: TRBJ1-1; size: few; length: 15; CDR3: CASSSSGGMDTEAFF; DNA: TGTGCCAGCAGCTCGTCAGGGGGCATGGACACTGAAGCTTTCTTT
D: .; V: TRBV24-1; J: TRBJ2-2; size: .; length: 11; CDR3: CATKYSGELFF; DNA: TGTGCCACCAAATACTCCGGGGAGCTGTTTTTT
D: .; V: TRBV27; J: TRBJ1-2; size: few; length: 13; CDR3: CASSSRGGYGYTF; DNA: TGTGCCAGCAGTTCGCGGGGTGGGTATGGCTACACCTTC
D: .; V: TRBV7-8; J: TRBJ1-4; size: .; length: 13; CDR3: CATKGAVREKLFF; DNA: TGTGCCACTAAAGGGGCCGTGAGGGAAAAACTGTTTTTT
D: TRBD2; V: TRBV7-7; J: TRBJ2-1; size: .; length: 15; CDR3: CASSPRASGENEQFF; DNA: TGTGCCAGCAGCCCCCGGGCTAGCGGGGAGAATGAGCAGTTCTTC